This T cell receptor (beta chain) was recorded in a study of cytomegalovirus exposure and HLA in healthy donors. Study-wide results and caveats: The listing of 150 to 200 TCR beta chains classed them as cytomegalovirus-associated. High sensitivity and specificity were reportedly achieved when the classifier diagnosed cytomegalovirus status. First-cohort TCR clusters tended to co-occur in the 130 or so validation repertoires, a later analysis found. A few of the chains that were CMV-associated were confirmed in vitro to be specific for CMV antigens.

Profiling relied on immunoSEQ multiplex PCR, and the TCRdb table lists in-frame clones only, not all of them. The profile shows around 300,000 clones, around 85% of them singletons. This clone occurred a few times. Its antigen is currently unknown. The V end was cut by 0 bases, the J end by 7 bases, with 13 bases between. Per germline, CDR1 SGDLS and CDR2 YYNGEE. The CDR3 is 14 residues long. The rearrangement joins TRBV9 to TRBJ1-1, with D possibly matching TRBD1 (5 bases). Sample: PBMCs. This TCR was sampled from a woman younger than 35 in good health and CMV-seronegative. The CDR3 region is CASSVVGGEGEAFF. CDR3 nucleotides: TGTGCCAGCAGCGTAGTAGGAGGGGAGGGTGAAGCTTTCTTT.